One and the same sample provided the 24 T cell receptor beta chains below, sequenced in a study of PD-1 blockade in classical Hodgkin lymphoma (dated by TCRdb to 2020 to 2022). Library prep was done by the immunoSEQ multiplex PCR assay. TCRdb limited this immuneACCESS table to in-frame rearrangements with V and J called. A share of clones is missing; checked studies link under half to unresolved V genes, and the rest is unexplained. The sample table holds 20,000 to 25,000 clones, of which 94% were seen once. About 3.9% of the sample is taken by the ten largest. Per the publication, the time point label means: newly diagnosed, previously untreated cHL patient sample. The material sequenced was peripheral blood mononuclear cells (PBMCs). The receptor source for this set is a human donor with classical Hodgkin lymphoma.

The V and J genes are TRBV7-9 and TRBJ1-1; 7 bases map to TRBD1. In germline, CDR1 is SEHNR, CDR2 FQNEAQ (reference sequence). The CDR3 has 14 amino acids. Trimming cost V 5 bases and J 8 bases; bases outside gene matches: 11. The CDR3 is CASSPNSGGREAFF. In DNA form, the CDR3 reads TGTGCCAGCAGCCCAAATTCAGGGGGTCGAGAAGCTTTCTTT.

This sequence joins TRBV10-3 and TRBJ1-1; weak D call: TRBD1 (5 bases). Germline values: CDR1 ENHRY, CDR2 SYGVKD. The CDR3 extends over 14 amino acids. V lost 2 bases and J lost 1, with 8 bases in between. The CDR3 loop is CAISEGQTNTEAFF. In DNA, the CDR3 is TGTGCCATCAGTGAGGGACAAACGAACACTGAAGCTTTCTTT.

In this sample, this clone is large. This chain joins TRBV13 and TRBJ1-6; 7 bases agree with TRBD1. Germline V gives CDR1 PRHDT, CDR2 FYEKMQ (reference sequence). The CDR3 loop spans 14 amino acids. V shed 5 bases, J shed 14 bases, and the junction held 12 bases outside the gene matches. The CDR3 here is CASSHRDSPLALHF. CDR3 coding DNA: TGTGCCAGCAGCCACCGGGACAGCCCGCTCGCCCTCCACTTT.

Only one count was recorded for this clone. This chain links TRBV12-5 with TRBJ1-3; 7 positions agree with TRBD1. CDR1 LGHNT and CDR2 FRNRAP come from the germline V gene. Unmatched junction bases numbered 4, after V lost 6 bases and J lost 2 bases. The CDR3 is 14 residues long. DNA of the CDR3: TGTGCTAGTGGCGGACAGGTCGCTGGAAACACCATATATTTT. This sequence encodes CASGGQVAGNTIYF.

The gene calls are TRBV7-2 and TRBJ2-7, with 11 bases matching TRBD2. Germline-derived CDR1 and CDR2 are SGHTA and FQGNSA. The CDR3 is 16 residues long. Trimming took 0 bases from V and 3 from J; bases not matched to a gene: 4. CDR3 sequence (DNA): TGTGCCAGCAGCTTAGCGTCACTAGCGGGGGTCTACGAGCAGTACTTC. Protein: CASSLASLAGVYEQYF.

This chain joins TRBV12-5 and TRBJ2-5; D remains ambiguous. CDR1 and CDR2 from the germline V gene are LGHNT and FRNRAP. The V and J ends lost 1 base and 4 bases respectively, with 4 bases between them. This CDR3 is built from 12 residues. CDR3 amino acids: CASGLGTETQYF. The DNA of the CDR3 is TGTGCTAGTGGTTTGGGAACAGAGACCCAGTACTTC.

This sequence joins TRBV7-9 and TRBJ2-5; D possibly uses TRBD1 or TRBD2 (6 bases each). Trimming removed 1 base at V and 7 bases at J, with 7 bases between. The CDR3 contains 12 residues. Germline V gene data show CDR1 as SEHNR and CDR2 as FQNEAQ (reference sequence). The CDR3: CASSLEGGTQYF. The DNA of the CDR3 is TGTGCCAGCAGCTTAGAGGGGGGGACCCAGTACTTC.

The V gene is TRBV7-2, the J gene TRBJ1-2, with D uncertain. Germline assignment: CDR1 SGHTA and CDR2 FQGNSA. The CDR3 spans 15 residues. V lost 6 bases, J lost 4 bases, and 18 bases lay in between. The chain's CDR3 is CASSPAATLGYGYTF. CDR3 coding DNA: TGTGCCAGCAGTCCAGCCGCCACTTTGGGCTATGGCTACACCTTC.

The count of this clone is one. CDR3 residues: CASSYFGPTNYGYTF. CDR3 in DNA: TGTGCCAGCAGTTATTTCGGGCCGACTAACTATGGCTACACCTTC. The chain joins TRBV6-5 to TRBJ1-2, with D unresolved. Trimming removed 3 bases at V and 0 bases at J, with 11 bases between. The germline V gene has CDR1 MNHEY and CDR2 SVGAGI. This CDR3 region has 15 residues.

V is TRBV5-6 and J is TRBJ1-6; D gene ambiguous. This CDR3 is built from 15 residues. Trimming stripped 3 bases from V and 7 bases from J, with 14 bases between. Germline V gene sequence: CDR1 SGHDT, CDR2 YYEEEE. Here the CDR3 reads CASSSRRRLNSPLHF. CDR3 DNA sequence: TGTGCCAGCAGCTCTCGACGGAGACTAAATTCACCCCTCCACTTT.

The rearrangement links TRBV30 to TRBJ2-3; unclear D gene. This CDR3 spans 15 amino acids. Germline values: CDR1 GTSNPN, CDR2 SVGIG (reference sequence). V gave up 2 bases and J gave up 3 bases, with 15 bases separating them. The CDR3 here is CAWSSRARTTDTQYF. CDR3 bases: TGTGCCTGGAGTTCCCGGGCCAGAACTACAGATACGCAGTATTTT. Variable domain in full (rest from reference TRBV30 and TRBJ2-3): SQTIHQWPATLVQPVGSPLSLECTVEGTSNPNLYWYRQAAGRGLQLLFYSVGIGQISSEVPQNLSASRPQDRQFILSSKKLLLSDSGFYLCAWSSRARTTDTQYFGPGTRLTVL.

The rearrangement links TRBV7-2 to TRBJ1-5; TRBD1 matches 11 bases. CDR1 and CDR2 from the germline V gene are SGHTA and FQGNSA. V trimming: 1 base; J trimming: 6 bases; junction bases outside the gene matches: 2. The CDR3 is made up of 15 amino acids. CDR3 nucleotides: TGTGCCAGCAGCTTAGGAGGACAGGGGGCTCAGCCCCAGCATTTT. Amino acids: CASSLGGQGAQPQHF. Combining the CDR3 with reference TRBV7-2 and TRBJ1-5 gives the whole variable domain GAGVSQSPSNKVTEKGKDVELRCDPISGHTALYWYRQSLGQGLEFLIYFQGNSAPDKSGLPSDRFSAERTGGSVSTLTIQRTQQEDSAVYLCASSLGGQGAQPQHFGDGTRLSIL.

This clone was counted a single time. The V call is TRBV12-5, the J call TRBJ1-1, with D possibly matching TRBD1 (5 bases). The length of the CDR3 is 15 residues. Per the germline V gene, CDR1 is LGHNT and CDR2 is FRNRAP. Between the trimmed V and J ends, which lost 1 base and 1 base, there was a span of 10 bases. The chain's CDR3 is CASGLGDGRNTEAFF. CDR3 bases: TGTGCTAGTGGTTTGGGGGACGGCAGGAACACTGAAGCTTTCTTT.

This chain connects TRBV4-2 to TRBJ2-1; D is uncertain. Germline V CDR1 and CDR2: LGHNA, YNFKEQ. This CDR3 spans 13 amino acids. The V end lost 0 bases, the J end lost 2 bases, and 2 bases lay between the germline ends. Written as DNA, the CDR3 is TGTGCCAGCAGCCAAGATCCCTACAATGAGCAGTTCTTC. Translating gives CASSQDPYNEQFF.

The CDR3 loop is CASSSRQINSPLHF. CDR3 nucleotide sequence: TGTGCCAGCAGCTCTAGACAGATTAATTCACCCCTCCACTTT. The J gene is TRBJ1-6, the V gene TRBV14, with a possible D match to TRBD1 (5 bases). The V and J ends lost 5 bases and 6 bases respectively, with 11 bases between them. This CDR3 is built from 14 residues. CDR1 is SGHDN and CDR2 is FVKESK in the germline V gene. Filled out from reference TRBV14 and TRBJ1-6, the complete variable domain reads EAGVTQFPSHSVIEKGQTVTLRCDPISGHDNLYWYRRVMGKEIKFLLHFVKESKQDESGMPNNRFLAERTGGTYSTLKVQPAELEDSGVYFCASSSRQINSPLHFGNGTRLTVT.

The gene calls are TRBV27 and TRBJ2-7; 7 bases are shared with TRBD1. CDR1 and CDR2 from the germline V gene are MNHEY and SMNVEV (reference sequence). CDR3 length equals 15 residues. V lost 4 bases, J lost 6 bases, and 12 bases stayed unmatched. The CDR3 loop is CASSYGTRGSGEQYF. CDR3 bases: TGTGCCAGCAGTTACGGGACCAGGGGGTCGGGCGAGCAGTACTTC.

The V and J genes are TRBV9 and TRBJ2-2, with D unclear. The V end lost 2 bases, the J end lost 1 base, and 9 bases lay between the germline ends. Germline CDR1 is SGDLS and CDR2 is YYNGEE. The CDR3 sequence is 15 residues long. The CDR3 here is CASSVLTVNTGELFF. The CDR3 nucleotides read TGTGCCAGCAGCGTTTTAACAGTGAACACCGGGGAGCTGTTTTTT.

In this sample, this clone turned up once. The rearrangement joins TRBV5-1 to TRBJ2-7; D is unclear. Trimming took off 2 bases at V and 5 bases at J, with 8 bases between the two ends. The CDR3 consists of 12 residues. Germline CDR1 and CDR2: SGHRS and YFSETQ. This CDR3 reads CASSFNRDEQYF. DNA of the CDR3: TGCGCCAGCAGCTTTAATAGGGACGAGCAGTACTTC.

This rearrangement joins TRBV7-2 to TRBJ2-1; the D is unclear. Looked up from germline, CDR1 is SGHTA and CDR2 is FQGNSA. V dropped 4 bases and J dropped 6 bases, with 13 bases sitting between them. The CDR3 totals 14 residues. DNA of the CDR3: TGTGCCAGCAGCTCAGACCGGGTACGCAATGAGCAGTTCTTC. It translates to CASSSDRVRNEQFF.

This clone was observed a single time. CDR3 nucleotides: TGTGCCATCAGTGACTCCGGACTAGTCTACAATGAGCAGTTCTTC. It translates to CAISDSGLVYNEQFF. V and J are TRBV10-3 and TRBJ2-1; 7 bases match TRBD2. V lost 3 bases and J lost 3; bases outside the gene matches: 5. Germline V CDR1 and CDR2: ENHRY, SYGVKD. The CDR3 sequence is 15 residues long.

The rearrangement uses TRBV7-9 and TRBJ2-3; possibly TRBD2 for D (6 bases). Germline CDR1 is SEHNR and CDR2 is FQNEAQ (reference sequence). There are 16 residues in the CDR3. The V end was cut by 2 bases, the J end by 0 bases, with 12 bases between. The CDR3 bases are TGTGCCAGCAGCTTAAGGTCAGCGGGTAGCACAGATACGCAGTATTTT. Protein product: CASSLRSAGSTDTQYF. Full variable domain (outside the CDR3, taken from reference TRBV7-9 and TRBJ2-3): DTGVSQNPRHKITKRGQNVTFRCDPISEHNRLYWYRQTLGQGPEFLTYFQNEAQLEKSRLLSDRFSAERPKGSFSTLEIQRTEQGDSAMYLCASSLRSAGSTDTQYFGPGTRLTVL.

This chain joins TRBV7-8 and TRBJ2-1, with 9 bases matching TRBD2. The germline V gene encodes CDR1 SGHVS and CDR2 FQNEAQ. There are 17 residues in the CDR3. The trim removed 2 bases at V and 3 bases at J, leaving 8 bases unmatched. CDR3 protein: CASSLTLASGVYNEQFF. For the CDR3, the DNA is TGTGCCAGCAGCTTAACCCTTGCTAGCGGGGTCTACAATGAGCAGTTCTTC.

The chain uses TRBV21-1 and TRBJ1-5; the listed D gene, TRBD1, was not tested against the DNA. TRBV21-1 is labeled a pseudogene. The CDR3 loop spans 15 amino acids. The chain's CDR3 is CASSKGTGAYQPQHF. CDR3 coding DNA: TGTGCCAGCAGCAAAGGGACAGGTGCGTATCAGCCCCAGCATTTT.

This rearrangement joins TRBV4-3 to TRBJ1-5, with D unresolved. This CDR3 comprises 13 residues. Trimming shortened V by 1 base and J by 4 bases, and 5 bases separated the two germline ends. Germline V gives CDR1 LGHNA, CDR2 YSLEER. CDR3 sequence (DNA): TGCGCCAGCAGCCAAGGCGGGAATCAGCCCCAGCATTTT. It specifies CASSQGGNQPQHF.